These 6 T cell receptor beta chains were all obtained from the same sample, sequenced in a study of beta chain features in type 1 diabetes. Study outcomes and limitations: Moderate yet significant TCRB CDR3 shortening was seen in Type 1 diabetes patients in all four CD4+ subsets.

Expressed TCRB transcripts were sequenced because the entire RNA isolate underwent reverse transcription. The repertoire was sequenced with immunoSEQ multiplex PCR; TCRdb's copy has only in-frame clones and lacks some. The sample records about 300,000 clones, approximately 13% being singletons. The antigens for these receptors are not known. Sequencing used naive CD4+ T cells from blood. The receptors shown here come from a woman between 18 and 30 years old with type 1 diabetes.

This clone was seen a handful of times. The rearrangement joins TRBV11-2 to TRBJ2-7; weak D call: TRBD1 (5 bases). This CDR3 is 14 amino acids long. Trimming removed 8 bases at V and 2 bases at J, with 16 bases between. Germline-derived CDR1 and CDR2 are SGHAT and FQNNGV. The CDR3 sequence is CASWGSQAPYEQYV. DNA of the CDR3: TGTGCCAGCTGGGGCAGCCAAGCCCCCTACGAGCAGTACGTC.

The CDR3 DNA is TGTGCCAGCAGTTGGAGGGACTACTCCTACGAGCAGTACTTC. Protein sequence: CASSWRDYSYEQYF. The rearrangement links TRBV27 to TRBJ2-7, with 7 nucleotides matching TRBD2. V shed 4 bases and J 0 bases; nucleotides not matched to a gene: 3. Germline-derived CDR1 and CDR2 are MNHEY and SMNVEV (reference sequence). CDR3 size: 14 residues.

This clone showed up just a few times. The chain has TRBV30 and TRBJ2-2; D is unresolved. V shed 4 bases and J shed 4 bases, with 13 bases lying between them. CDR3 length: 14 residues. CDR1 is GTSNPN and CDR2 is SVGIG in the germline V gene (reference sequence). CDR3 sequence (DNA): TGTGCCTGGAACAGCCTACCGACCACCGGGGAGCTGTTTTTT. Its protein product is CAWNSLPTTGELFF.

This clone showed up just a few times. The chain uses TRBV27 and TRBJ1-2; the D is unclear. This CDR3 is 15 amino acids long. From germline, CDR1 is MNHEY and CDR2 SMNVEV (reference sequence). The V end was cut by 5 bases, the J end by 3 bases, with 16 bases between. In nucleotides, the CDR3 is TGTGCCAGCAGTCCACAAAGGCGGTCATACTATGGCTACACCTTC. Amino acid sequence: CASSPQRRSYYGYTF.

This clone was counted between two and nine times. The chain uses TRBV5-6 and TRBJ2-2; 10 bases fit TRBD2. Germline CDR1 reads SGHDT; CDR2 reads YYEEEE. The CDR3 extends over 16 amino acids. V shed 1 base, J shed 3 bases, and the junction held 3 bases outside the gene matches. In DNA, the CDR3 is TGTGCCAGCAGCTTGCTAGCGGGAGTTTACACCGGGGAGCTGTTTTTT. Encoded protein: CASSLLAGVYTGELFF.

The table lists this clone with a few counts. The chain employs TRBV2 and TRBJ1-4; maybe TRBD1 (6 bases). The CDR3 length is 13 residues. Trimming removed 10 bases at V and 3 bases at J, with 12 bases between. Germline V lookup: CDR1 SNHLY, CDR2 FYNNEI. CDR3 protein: CATTGMSNEKLFF. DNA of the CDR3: TGTGCCACCACAGGGATGTCTAATGAAAAACTGTTTTTT.